Sequencing of this T cell receptor (beta chain) was carried out in a study of T-cell reconstitution after alpha-beta-depleted transplantation in children. It was with unique molecular identifiers that the TCRbeta library was prepared. MiXCR, applied by TCRdb to the PCR reads, yields one record per CDR3 protein. This table holds approximately 400,000 distinct CDR3 sequences, about 11% found once. J lost 7 bases, V lost 4 bases, and 7 bases had no gene match. This CDR3 is built from 15 residues. Per the germline V gene, CDR1 is SGHTA and CDR2 is FQGNSA. The chain employs TRBV7-2 and TRBJ2-1; 10 bases align to TRBD2. The starting material was PBMCs from the stem cell graft donor, obtained from the stem cell graft. The origin of this receptor is a human donor who donated a stem cell graft to a child with acute myeloid leukemia. CDR3 protein: CASSYASGGLNEQFF. The CDR3 coding sequence is TGTGCCAGCAGCTATGCTAGCGGGGGATTGAATGAGCAGTTCTTC.